This TCR beta chain was documented in a study of patients and donors after allogeneic stem cell transplantation. This clonotype was detected only a few times. Germline CDR1 is MGHRA and CDR2 is YSYEKL. CDR3 size: 14 residues. V lost 3 bases and J 3 bases, leaving 9 bases between the germline ends. From the RT-PCR reads, TCRdb called clonotypes with MiXCR, one entry per CDR3 protein. Of roughly 200,000 distinct CDR3 sequences in the sample, about 37% are singletons; the top ten hold around 10%. The chain employs TRBV4-1 and TRBJ1-5; possible D gene TRBD1, 6 bases. The sequencing input was blood, either unsorted or a sorted T cell fraction (not recorded which). This clonotype originated in a human donor who was either an allogeneic HSCT recipient or a stem cell or donor lymphocyte infusion donor (not recorded which). It is not recorded whose cells these are; they may come from a transplant donor. In DNA form, the CDR3 reads TGCGCCAGCAGCCATCGGGGACACAATCAGCCCCAGCATTTT. The encoded protein is CASSHRGHNQPQHF.